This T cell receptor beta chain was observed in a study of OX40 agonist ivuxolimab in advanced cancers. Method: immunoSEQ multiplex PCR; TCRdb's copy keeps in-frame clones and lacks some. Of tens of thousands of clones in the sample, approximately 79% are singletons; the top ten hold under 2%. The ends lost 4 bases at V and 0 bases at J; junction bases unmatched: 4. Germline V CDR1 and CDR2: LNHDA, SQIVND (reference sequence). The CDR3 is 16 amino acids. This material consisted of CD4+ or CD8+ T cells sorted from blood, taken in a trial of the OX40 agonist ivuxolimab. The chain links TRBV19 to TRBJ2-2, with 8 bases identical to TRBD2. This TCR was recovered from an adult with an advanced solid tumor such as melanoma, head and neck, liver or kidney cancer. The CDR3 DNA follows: TGTGCCAGTAGTACCGCGGGGGGTTCGAACACCGGGGAGCTGTTTTTT. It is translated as CASSTAGGSNTGELFF.